This T cell receptor (beta chain) emerged from a study of blood T cell repertoires in COVID-19. Whole-study context: Sites across the United States, Italy and Spain contributed samples from acute and convalescent COVID-19.

This CDR3 contains 14 residues. CDR1 is SNHLY, CDR2 FYNNEI, per germline. V shed 8 bases and J 4 bases; nucleotides not matched to a gene: 9. Under the authors' procedure: Reference gene primer amplification in the assay estimated nucleated cell counts. The table came from immunoSEQ multiplex PCR; TCRdb's copy has only in-frame clones and leaves some out. The DNA gave D and trimming, while V, J and clone size come from that table. The table shows under 150,000 clones, with 86% occurring only once. All enrollees were about 18 to 95 years old and from 25 or so US areas. What the recovered Cohort 3 donors had was two negative PCRs, clearance, or symptom resolution.

What was sequenced was PBMCs or T cells enriched from blood (not recorded which). The clonotype comes from a woman between 45 and 65 years old who had recovered from COVID-19. The rearrangement uses TRBV2 and TRBJ2-7, with 9 bases that match TRBD1. The CDR3: CASASGTGSYEQYF. The CDR3 DNA reads TGTGCCAGCGCTTCCGGGACAGGGTCTTACGAGCAGTACTTC.